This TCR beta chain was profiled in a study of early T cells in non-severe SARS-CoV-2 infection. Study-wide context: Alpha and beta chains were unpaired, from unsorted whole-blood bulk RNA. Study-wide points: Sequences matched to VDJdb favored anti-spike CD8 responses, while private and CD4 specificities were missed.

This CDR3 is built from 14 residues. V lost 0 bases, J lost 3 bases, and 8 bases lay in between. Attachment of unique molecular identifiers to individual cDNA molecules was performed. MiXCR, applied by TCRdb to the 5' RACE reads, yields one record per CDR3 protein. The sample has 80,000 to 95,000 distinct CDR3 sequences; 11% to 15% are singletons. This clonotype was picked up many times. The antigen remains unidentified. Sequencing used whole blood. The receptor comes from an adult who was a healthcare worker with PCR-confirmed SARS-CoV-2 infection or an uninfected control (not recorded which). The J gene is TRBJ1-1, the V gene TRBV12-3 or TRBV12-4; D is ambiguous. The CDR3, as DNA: TGTGCCAGCAGTTTAGCAGGCGGTTACACTGAAGCTTTCTTT. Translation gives CASSLAGGYTEAFF.